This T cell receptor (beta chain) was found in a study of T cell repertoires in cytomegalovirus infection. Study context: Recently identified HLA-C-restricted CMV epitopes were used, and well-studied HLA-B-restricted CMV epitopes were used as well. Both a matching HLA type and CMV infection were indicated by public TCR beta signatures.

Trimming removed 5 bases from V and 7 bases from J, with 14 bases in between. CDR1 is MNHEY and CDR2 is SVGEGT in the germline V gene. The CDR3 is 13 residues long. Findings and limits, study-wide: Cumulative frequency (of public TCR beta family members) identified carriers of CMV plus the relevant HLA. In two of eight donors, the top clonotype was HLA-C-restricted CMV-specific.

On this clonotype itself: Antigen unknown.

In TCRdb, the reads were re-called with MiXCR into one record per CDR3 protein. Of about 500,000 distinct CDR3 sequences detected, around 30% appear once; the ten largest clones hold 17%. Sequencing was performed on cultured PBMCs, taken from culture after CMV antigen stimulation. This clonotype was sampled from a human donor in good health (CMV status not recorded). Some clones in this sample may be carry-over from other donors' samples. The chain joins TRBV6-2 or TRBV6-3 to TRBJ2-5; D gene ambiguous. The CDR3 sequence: CASSDDPNGTQYF. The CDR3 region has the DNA TGTGCCAGCAGTGATGACCCAAACGGGACCCAGTACTTC.